The 8 T cell receptor beta chains presented below share a single source sample, sequenced in a study of T cell responses to AZD1222 COVID-19 vaccine. Libraries were prepared by immunoSEQ multiplex PCR; TCRdb keeps only in-frame clonotypes and omits some of them. The sample holds under 60,000 clones; about 88% are singletons and the top ten take roughly 10%. Sequenced here: peripheral blood, sampled on day 0 of AZD1222 vaccination. The source is an adult in good health.

The chain couples TRBV18 to TRBJ2-4, with a tentative D call TRBD1 (7 bases). The germline CDR1 and CDR2 sequences are KGHSH and LQKENI. The CDR3 spans 15 residues. V was shortened by 1 base and J by 5 bases, with 12 bases between the two germline ends. CDR3: CASSPLEGAQNIQYF. The CDR3 DNA is TGTGCCAGCTCACCACTGGAGGGGGCCCAAAACATTCAGTACTTC.

The chain links TRBV29-1 to TRBJ2-3, with 11 nucleotides matching TRBD1. The junction had 11 bases not matched to a gene; V was cut back by 6 bases and J by 0 bases. CDR1 is SQVTM and CDR2 is ANQGSEA in the germline V gene. The CDR3 spans 17 residues. In nucleotides, the CDR3 is TGCAGCGTGGGACCGGGACAGGGGGGTGCTAGCACAGATACGCAGTATTTT. Protein: CSVGPGQGGASTDTQYF.

The CDR3 DNA reads as TGTGCCAGCGGAGCCGGGACAGGCTACGAGCAGTACTTC. Amino acid sequence: CASGAGTGYEQYF. The rearrangement links TRBV19 to TRBJ2-7, with 8 bases identical to TRBD1. This CDR3 is built from 13 residues. V trimming: 9 bases; J trimming: 3 bases; junction bases outside the gene matches: 7. Germline V gene sequence: CDR1 LNHDA, CDR2 SQIVND (reference sequence). Together with reference TRBV19 and TRBJ2-7, the CDR3 gives the full variable domain: DGGITQSPKYLFRKEGQNVTLSCEQNLNHDAMYWYRQDPGQGLRLIYYSQIVNDFQKGDIAEGYSVSREKKESFPLTVTSAQKNPTAFYLCASGAGTGYEQYFGPGTRLTVT.

The V gene is TRBV18, the J gene TRBJ2-7, with D maybe TRBD1 (6 bases). The CDR3 totals 13 residues. Germline loops: CDR1 KGHSH, CDR2 LQKENI. V lost 4 bases to trimming and J lost 3 bases, with 10 bases between them. The chain's CDR3 is CASSQGDIYEQYF. The CDR3, as DNA: TGTGCCAGCTCACAGGGGGACATCTACGAGCAGTACTTC. Filled out from reference TRBV18 and TRBJ2-7, the complete variable domain reads NAGVMQNPRHLVRRRGQEARLRCSPMKGHSHVYWYRQLPEEGLKFMVYLQKENIIDESGMPKERFSAEFPKEGPSILRIQQVVRGDSAAYFCASSQGDIYEQYFGPGTRLTVT.

The chain combines TRBV7-3 with TRBJ2-1; 12 bases match TRBD2. This CDR3 has 16 residues. V shed 5 bases, J shed 4 bases, and the junction held 6 bases outside the gene matches. From germline, CDR1 is SGHTA and CDR2 FQGTGA. The CDR3 DNA reads TGTGCCAGCAGCGCGCTAGCGGGGGGGCCTTACAATGAGCAGTTCTTC. This encodes CASSALAGGPYNEQFF. The complete variable domain, with remaining parts taken from reference TRBV7-3 and TRBJ2-1, reads GAGVSQTPSNKVTEKGKYVELRCDPISGHTALYWYRQSLGQGPEFLIYFQGTGAADDSGLPNDRFFAVRPEGSVSTLKIQRTERGDSAVYLCASSALAGGPYNEQFFGPGTRLTVL.

J is TRBJ2-6 and V is TRBV7-9; 8 nucleotides agree with TRBD1. The CDR3 contains 19 residues. The germline gives CDR1 SEHNR, CDR2 FQNEAQ (reference sequence). Unmatched junction bases numbered 15, after V lost 4 bases and J lost 4 bases. In DNA, the CDR3 is TGTGCCAGCAGCTCCCGTCGAACAGGGGGTAATCGAGGGGCCAACGTCCTGACTTTC. Translation: CASSSRRTGGNRGANVLTF.

This chain joins TRBV6-5 and TRBJ1-5, with D uncertain. CDR1 is MNHEY, CDR2 SVGAGI, per germline. The CDR3 has 14 amino acids. V lost 7 bases and J 0 bases, leaving 10 bases between the germline ends. CDR3 residues: CASKEGLSNQPQHF. Here the CDR3 DNA reads TGTGCCAGCAAGGAGGGCCTTAGCAATCAGCCCCAGCATTTT.

The chain employs TRBV5-5 and TRBJ2-2; 8 bases match TRBD1. The V segment lost 3 bases and the J segment 6 bases; nucleotides outside the gene matches: 7. The CDR3 runs to 15 residues. Germline V gene data show CDR1 as SGHKS and CDR2 as YYEKEE (reference sequence). CDR3 region: CASSSQDRVAGELFF. The CDR3 bases are TGTGCCAGCAGCTCACAGGACAGGGTCGCCGGGGAGCTGTTTTTT.